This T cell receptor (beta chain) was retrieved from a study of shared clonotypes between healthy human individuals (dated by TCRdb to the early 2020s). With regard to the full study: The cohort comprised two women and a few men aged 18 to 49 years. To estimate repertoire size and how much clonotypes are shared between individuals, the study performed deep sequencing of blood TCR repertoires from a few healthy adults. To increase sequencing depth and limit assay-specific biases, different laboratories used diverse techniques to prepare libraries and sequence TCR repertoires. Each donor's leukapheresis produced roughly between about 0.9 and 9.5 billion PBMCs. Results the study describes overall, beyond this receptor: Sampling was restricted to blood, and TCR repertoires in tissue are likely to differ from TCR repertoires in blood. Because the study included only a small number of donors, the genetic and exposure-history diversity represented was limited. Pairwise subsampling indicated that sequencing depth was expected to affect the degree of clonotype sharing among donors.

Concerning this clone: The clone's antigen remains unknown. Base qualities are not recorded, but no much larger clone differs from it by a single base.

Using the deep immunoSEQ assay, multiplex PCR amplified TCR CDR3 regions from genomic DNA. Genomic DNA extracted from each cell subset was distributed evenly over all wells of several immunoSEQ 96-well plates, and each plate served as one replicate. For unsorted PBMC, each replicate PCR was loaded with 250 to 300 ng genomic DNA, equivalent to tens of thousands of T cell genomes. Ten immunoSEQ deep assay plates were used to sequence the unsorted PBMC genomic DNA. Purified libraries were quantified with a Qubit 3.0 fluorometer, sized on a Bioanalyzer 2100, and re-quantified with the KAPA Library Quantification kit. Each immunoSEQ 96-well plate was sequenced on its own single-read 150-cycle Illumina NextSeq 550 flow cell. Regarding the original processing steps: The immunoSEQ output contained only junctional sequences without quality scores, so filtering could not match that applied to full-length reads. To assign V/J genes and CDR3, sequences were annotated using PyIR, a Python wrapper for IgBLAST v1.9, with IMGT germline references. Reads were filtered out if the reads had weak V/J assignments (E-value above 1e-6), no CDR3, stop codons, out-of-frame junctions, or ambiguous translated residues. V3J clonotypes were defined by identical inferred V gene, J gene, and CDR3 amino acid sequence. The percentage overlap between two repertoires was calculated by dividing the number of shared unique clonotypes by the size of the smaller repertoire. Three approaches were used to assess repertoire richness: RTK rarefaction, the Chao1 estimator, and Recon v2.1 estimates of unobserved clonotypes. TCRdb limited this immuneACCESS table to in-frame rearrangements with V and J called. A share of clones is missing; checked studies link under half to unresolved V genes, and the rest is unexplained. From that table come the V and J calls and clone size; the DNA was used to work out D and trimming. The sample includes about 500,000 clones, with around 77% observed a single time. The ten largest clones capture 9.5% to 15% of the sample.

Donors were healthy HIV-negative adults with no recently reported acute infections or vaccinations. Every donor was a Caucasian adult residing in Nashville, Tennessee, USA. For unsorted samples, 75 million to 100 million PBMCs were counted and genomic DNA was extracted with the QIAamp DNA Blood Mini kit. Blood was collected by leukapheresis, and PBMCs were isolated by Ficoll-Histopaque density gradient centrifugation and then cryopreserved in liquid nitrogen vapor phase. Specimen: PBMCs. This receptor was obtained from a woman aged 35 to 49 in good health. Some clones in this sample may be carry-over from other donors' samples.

This receptor has the CDR3 CASSTGTGVTEAFF. The bases read TGCGCCAGCAGCACCGGGACAGGGGTGACTGAAGCTTTCTTT. Rearrangement joined TRBV5-1 to TRBJ1-1; TRBD1 matches 10 bases in the middle. Germline trimming amounts to 4 bases on V and 5 bases on J, with 5 as the count of junction bases outside the gene matches. Its CDR3 holds 14 amino acids, cysteine through phenylalanine. Of the read, only the CDR3 DNA is kept; its 42 bases are in frame from base 1. CDR1 and CDR2 are read off the germline V gene as SGHRS and YFSETQ.